The 14 T cell receptor beta chains below come from one sample, sequenced in a study of technical replicates of blood from several donors. The method was immunoSEQ multiplex PCR; TCRdb's version includes in-frame clones alone and lacks a portion of them. This sample has some 71,000 clones, with roughly 96% found just once. Sequencing was performed on T cells isolated from PBMCs. The receptors here all came from a human donor in good health.

This clone came up once. This chain uses TRBV6-5 with TRBJ1-1; no clear D gene. V gave up 5 bases and J gave up 1 base, with 14 bases separating them. The CDR3 length is 15 residues. Germline V gene data show CDR1 as MNHEY and CDR2 as SVGAGI. In nucleotides, the CDR3 is TGTGCCAGCAGTCTCCTTGGGAGCACGAACACTGAAGCTTTCTTT. Amino acid sequence: CASSLLGSTNTEAFF.

The J gene is TRBJ2-3, the V gene TRBV28, with D possibly TRBD2 on 6 matching bases. This CDR3 has 17 residues. Trimming took 1 base from V and 2 from J, leaving 16 bases between them. The germline V gene has CDR1 MDHEN and CDR2 SYDVKM. CDR3 sequence (DNA): TGTGCCAGCAGTTTATATTTAGCGGCGAGTCCCACAGATACGCAGTATTTT. It is translated as CASSLYLAASPTDTQYF.

A few counts support this clone. This rearrangement joins TRBV4-1 to TRBJ1-1, with 11 bases fitting TRBD1. Trimming at V came to 5 bases and at J to 4 bases, leaving 6 bases not matched to a gene. This CDR3 contains 15 residues. CDR1 and CDR2 (germline): MGHRA, YSYEKL. This CDR3 is CASSSGTGGGTEAFF. DNA for the CDR3: TGCGCCAGCAGCTCCGGGACAGGGGGGGGCACTGAAGCTTTCTTT.

This clone has a single count. The chain recombines TRBV5-6 with TRBJ1-1, with 7 bases aligning to TRBD1. Trimming took 3 bases from V and 0 from J; bases not matched to a gene: 11. This CDR3 has 17 residues. Germline loops: CDR1 SGHDT, CDR2 YYEEEE. CDR3 region: CASSYPRDSLMNTEAFF. In DNA, the CDR3 is TGTGCCAGCAGCTATCCCAGGGACAGCCTCATGAACACTGAAGCTTTCTTT.

J is TRBJ1-1 and V is TRBV30, with unresolved D. Germline lookup yields CDR1 GTSNPN and CDR2 SVGIG (reference sequence). This CDR3 has 14 residues. Trimming shortened V by 0 bases and J by 11 bases, and 19 bases separated the two germline ends. CDR3 amino acids: CAWSVLTWLRGAFF. The CDR3 region has the DNA TGTGCCTGGAGTGTCCTCACCTGGCTTCGAGGGGCTTTCTTT.

The chain is built from TRBV15 and TRBJ2-7; 8 bases are a match to TRBD1. The CDR3 is 16 residues long. Per the germline V gene, CDR1 is LNHNV and CDR2 is YYDKDF (reference sequence). Germline trimming cut 0 bases from V and 3 bases from J; bases unmatched to any gene: 7. In DNA form, the CDR3 reads TGTGCCACCAGCAGAGATCATGGGACAGGTCTCTACGAGCAGTACTTC. It encodes CATSRDHGTGLYEQYF.

This chain joins TRBV5-1 and TRBJ2-3, with D possibly TRBD2 on 5 matching bases. This CDR3 is built from 13 residues. Trimming stripped 3 bases from V and 4 bases from J, with 9 bases between. Germline assignment: CDR1 SGHRS and CDR2 YFSETQ. CDR3 protein: CASSSSGSDTQYF. CDR3 nucleotide sequence: TGCGCCAGCAGCTCTTCGGGGTCAGATACGCAGTATTTT.

V and J are TRBV2 and TRBJ2-7; 7 nucleotides match TRBD1. V lost 5 bases, J lost 6 bases, and 13 bases stayed unmatched. Germline V gene sequence: CDR1 SNHLY, CDR2 FYNNEI. This CDR3 spans 15 amino acids. CDR3 coding DNA: TGTGCCAGCAGTTGGCCACTAGGGACAGTAGGCGAGCAGTACTTC. This translates into CASSWPLGTVGEQYF. Full variable domain (missing parts from reference TRBV2 and TRBJ2-7): EPEVTQTPSHQVTQMGQEVILRCVPISNHLYFYWYRQILGQKVEFLVSFYNNEISEKSEIFDDQFSVERPDGSNFTLKIRSTKLEDSAMYFCASSWPLGTVGEQYFGPGTRLTVT.

This clone was seen a handful of times. This chain links TRBV5-1 with TRBJ1-1, with 8 bases fitting TRBD1. Germline loops: CDR1 SGHRS, CDR2 YFSETQ. V lost 4 bases to trimming and J lost 5 bases; unmatched junction nucleotides: 7. The CDR3 extends over 14 amino acids. The CDR3 DNA is TGCGCCAGCAGCGGCATGACAGGGGCGACTGAAGCTTTCTTT. Translated, it gives CASSGMTGATEAFF.

The chain is built from TRBV5-1 and TRBJ1-1, with a tentative D call TRBD1 (6 bases). Germline lookup yields CDR1 SGHRS and CDR2 YFSETQ. The CDR3 loop spans 11 amino acids. The V gene lost 6 bases and the J gene lost 8 bases, with 11 bases spanning the gap. The CDR3 DNA sequence: TGCGCCAGCACCTACGGACAGGAAGCTTTCTTT. Translation gives CASTYGQEAFF.

This chain uses TRBV5-1 with TRBJ2-7; 11 nucleotides line up with TRBD2. Germline loops: CDR1 SGHRS, CDR2 YFSETQ. CDR3 length equals 14 residues. Trimming removed 4 bases from V and 6 bases from J; junction bases left unmatched: 6. The CDR3 reads CASSILAGDSEQYF. CDR3 bases: TGCGCCAGCAGCATACTAGCGGGAGACAGCGAGCAGTACTTC.

The chain couples TRBV5-1 to TRBJ2-1; 11 bases map to TRBD1. CDR3 length: 16 amino acids. Per the germline V gene, CDR1 is SGHRS and CDR2 is YFSETQ. The junction had 10 bases not matched to a gene; V was cut back by 4 bases and J by 7 bases. CDR3 in amino acids: CASSLEGQGDGNEQFF. Here the CDR3 DNA reads TGCGCCAGCAGCCTGGAGGGACAGGGGGATGGTAATGAGCAGTTCTTC.

J is TRBJ2-1 and V is TRBV5-1; TRBD1 aligns across 10 bases. J lost 6 bases, V lost 3 bases, and 12 bases had no gene match. The CDR3 has 17 residues. Germline loops: CDR1 SGHRS, CDR2 YFSETQ. The DNA of the CDR3 is TGCGCCAGCAGCTCAAAGATAGGGACAGGGGATATCAATGAGCAGTTCTTC. This sequence encodes CASSSKIGTGDINEQFF.

In its sample, this clone was seen once. The V call is TRBV27, the J call TRBJ2-7, with unresolved D. Trimming left V 6 bases short and J 2 bases short, with 2 bases between. The CDR3 contains 10 residues. Germline V gene lookup returns CDR1 MNHEY and CDR2 SMNVEV (reference sequence). The CDR3 is CASSTYEQYF. CDR3 nucleotides: TGTGCCAGCAGCACCTACGAGCAGTACTTC.